This paragraph reports one T cell receptor beta chain. Its antigen is unknown. This specimen belongs to a study of Ad26.COV2.S vaccination and SARS-CoV-2 variants. Broader study findings: Whether participants received vaccine or placebo, their non-spike TCR breadth was similar. The TCR breadth and depth analyses may have produced an underestimate of total T cell responses.

The treatment is: around 19 received Ad26.COV2.S at low or high dose, single or two shots; 5 received placebo; per-sample allocation not given. Sampling occurred on day 63 after the first vaccine or placebo injection. An Ad26 vector carrying the Wuhan-strain SARS-CoV-2 spike served as the vaccine. The V gene end was trimmed by 2 bases and the J gene end by 6 bases; junction bases not matched to a gene: 2. Germline V CDR1 and CDR2: SGHAT, FQNNGV. The CDR3 totals 15 residues. Method: immunoSEQ multiplex PCR; TCRdb's copy keeps in-frame clones and lacks some. The table lists more than 400,000 clones, 92% of them singletons.

V usage is TRBV11-2 and J usage is TRBJ2-1, with TRBD2 matching over 12 bases. The sample consisted of peripheral blood, taken in a trial of Ad26.COV2.S vaccine versus placebo. The sequence came from a person between 18 and 60 years old who received the Ad26.COV2.S COVID-19 vaccine or a placebo. CDR3 bases: TGTGCCAGCAGCTTACTAGCGGGGGGGGCCAATGAGCAGTTCTTC. Protein sequence: CASSLLAGGANEQFF. Full variable domain (missing parts from reference TRBV11-2 and TRBJ2-1): EAGVAQSPRYKIIEKRQSVAFWCNPISGHATLYWYQQILGQGPKLLIQFQNNGVVDDSQLPKDRFSAERLKGVDSTLKIQPAKLEDSAVYLCASSLLAGGANEQFFGPGTRLTVL.